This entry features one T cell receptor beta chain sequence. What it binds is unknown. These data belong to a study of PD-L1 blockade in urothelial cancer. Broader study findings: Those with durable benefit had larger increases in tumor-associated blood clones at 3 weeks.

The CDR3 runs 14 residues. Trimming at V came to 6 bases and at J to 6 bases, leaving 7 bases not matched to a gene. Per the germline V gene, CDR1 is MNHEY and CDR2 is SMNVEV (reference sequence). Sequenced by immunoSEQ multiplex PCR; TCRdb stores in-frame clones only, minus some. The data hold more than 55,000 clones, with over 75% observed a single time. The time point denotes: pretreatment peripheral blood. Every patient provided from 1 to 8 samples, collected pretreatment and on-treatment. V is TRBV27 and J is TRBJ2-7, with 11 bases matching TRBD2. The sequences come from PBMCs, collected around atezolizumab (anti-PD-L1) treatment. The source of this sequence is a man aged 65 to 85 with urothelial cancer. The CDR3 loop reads CASRIAGGPFEQYF. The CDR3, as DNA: TGTGCCAGCAGGATAGCGGGAGGGCCATTCGAGCAGTACTTC.